The clone carrying this TCR beta chain was seen ten or more times. Diagnoses used clinical symptoms, serum thyroxine and TRAb, thyroid ultrasound and orbital computed tomography. The germline V gene encodes CDR1 DFQATT and CDR2 SNEGSKA (reference sequence). J was trimmed by 7 bases and V by 6 bases; bases with no gene match: 7. CDR3 length: 13 amino acids. It was RNA transcripts that yielded the amplified TCR beta CDR3 regions. When the TCR CDR3 underwent first-round RT-PCR, the HTBI primer set was used. TCRdb processed the multiplex PCR reads anew with MiXCR; each CDR3 protein has one entry. The table has around 200,000 distinct CDR3 sequences, about 15% seen once; the top ten hold 25% to 35%. The source of the sample is a study of T cells in Graves' hyperthyroidism and ophthalmopathy.

Input material: blood. The TCR sequence derives from a woman aged 45-59 years with Graves' hyperthyroidism. The chain is built from TRBV20-1 and TRBJ1-4, with 8 nucleotides matching TRBD1. DNA of the CDR3: TGCAGTGCGCGGACAGGGTTTACTGAAAAACTGTTTTTT. It is translated as CSARTGFTEKLFF.